These 14 T cell receptor beta chains were all obtained from the same sample, sequenced in a study of cytomegalovirus exposure and HLA in healthy donors. PCR was performed using 60 Vbeta and 13 Jbeta primers. TCRdb's copy holds only in-frame clones and misses some; the assay was immunoSEQ multiplex PCR. Here the sample spans some 110,000 clones, 70% to 80% being singletons. The sequenced sample was PBMCs. The source of these receptors is a female donor in good health and CMV-seronegative.

V and J are TRBV6-5 and TRBJ2-5; 9 bases map to TRBD2. V gave up 0 bases and J gave up 5 bases; unmatched junction bases: 7. Germline assignment: CDR1 MNHEY and CDR2 SVGAGI. The CDR3 length is 16 residues. CDR3 nucleotides: TGTGCCAGCAGTTACTCGACCAGCGGGAGGCACGAGACCCAGTACTTC. It is translated as CASSYSTSGRHETQYF.

V is TRBV28 and J is TRBJ1-4; no clear D. Trimming shortened V by 4 bases and J by 5 bases, and 2 bases separated the two germline ends. The CDR3 is 11 amino acids. Per the germline V gene, CDR1 is MDHEN and CDR2 is SYDVKM. This CDR3 is CASSSNEKLFF. The CDR3 nucleotides read TGTGCCAGCAGTTCAAATGAAAAACTGTTTTTT.

CDR3 nucleotides: TGTGCCAGCAGCCTAGAGGGGGTTGAAGAGACCCAGTACTTC. Translation: CASSLEGVEETQYF. The V and J genes are TRBV9 and TRBJ2-5; a weak D match, TRBD1 (6 bases). Trimming removed 4 bases from V and 3 bases from J, with 13 bases in between. Germline CDR1 SGDLS, CDR2 YYNGEE. There are 14 residues in the CDR3.

The chain is built from TRBV5-5 and TRBJ2-7, with D possibly being TRBD1 (5 bases). Looked up from germline, CDR1 is SGHKS and CDR2 is YYEKEE (reference sequence). Trimming cost V 7 bases and J 0 bases, with 17 bases left between them. This CDR3 is 15 amino acids long. The CDR3 sequence is CASGLGQGSSYEQYF. The CDR3 bases are TGTGCCAGCGGCCTGGGGCAGGGCAGCTCCTACGAGCAGTACTTC.

The rearrangement joins TRBV5-1 to TRBJ2-7; D is possibly TRBD2 (6 bases). The germline gives CDR1 SGHRS, CDR2 YFSETQ. V was pared by 5 bases and J by 3 bases, with 15 bases between. CDR3 length: 14 amino acids. This CDR3 reads CASSSGGGNYEQYF. In DNA form, the CDR3 reads TGCGCCAGCAGTTCTGGCGGCGGGAACTACGAGCAGTACTTC. Full variable domain (missing parts from reference TRBV5-1 and TRBJ2-7): KAGVTQTPRYLIKTRGQQVTLSCSPISGHRSVSWYQQTPGQGLQFLFEYFSETQRNKGNFPGRFSGRQFSNSRSEMNVSTLELGDSALYLCASSSGGGNYEQYFGPGTRLTVT.

The V call is TRBV5-1, the J call TRBJ2-2; no clear D. CDR3 size: 14 residues. V was trimmed by 6 bases and J by 4 bases, leaving 13 bases between them. Germline CDR1 is SGHRS and CDR2 is YFSETQ. The chain's CDR3 is CASTIRAPTGELFF. In DNA, the CDR3 is TGCGCCAGCACTATTCGAGCCCCCACCGGGGAGCTGTTTTTT.

The chain recombines TRBV6-7 with TRBJ2-7; no definite D call. TRBV6-7 is designated an ORF whose function remains uncertain. V was pared by 4 bases and J by 1 base, with 8 bases between. There are 13 residues in the CDR3. CDR3 residues: CASSFPQSYEQYF. CDR3 DNA sequence: TGTGCCAGCAGTTTTCCACAATCCTACGAGCAGTACTTC.

CDR3 DNA sequence: TGTGCCAGCAGCTTATGGTTGGAGGATACGCAGTATTTT. This encodes CASSLWLEDTQYF. The rearrangement uses TRBV11-2 and TRBJ2-3; D is unresolved. V lost 2 bases and J lost 6, with 9 bases in between. Germline CDR1 SGHAT, CDR2 FQNNGV. CDR3 length: 13 amino acids.

V is TRBV7-3 and J is TRBJ2-1; the match to TRBD2 covers 9 bases. Unmatched junction bases numbered 7, after V lost 5 bases and J lost 5 bases. Per germline, CDR1 SGHTA and CDR2 FQGTGA. This CDR3 contains 15 residues. The chain's CDR3 is CASSPGLALNNEQFF. In DNA form, the CDR3 reads TGTGCCAGCAGCCCGGGACTAGCCCTAAACAATGAGCAGTTCTTC.

The chain couples TRBV7-9 to TRBJ2-3, with 8 bases aligning to TRBD2. Germline lookup yields CDR1 SEHNR and CDR2 FQNEAQ (reference sequence). This CDR3 region has 16 residues. Trimming at V came to 3 bases and at J to 2 bases, leaving 7 bases not matched to a gene. CDR3 residues: CASSFTGTRVTDTQYF. The CDR3 DNA follows: TGTGCCAGCAGCTTCACCGGGACTAGGGTCACAGATACGCAGTATTTT.

CDR3 sequence reads: CASSSGGLAGGFVQYF. The DNA of the CDR3 is TGTGCCAGCAGCTCGGGGGGACTAGCGGGAGGGTTTGTTCAGTACTTC. The chain employs TRBV5-4 and TRBJ2-4; 16 positions match TRBD2. The CDR3 length is 16 residues. Germline V lookup: CDR1 SGHNT, CDR2 YYREEE (reference sequence). After removal of 3 bases from V and 11 bases from J, the junction contained 8 bases not matched to a gene.

The chain has TRBV4-3 and TRBJ2-2; D ambiguous. The CDR3 covers 16 residues. Germline-derived CDR1 and CDR2 are LGHNA and YSLEER. The V end lost 4 bases, the J end lost 3 bases, and 15 bases lay between the germline ends. CDR3 loop: CASSPRATPHTGELFF. The CDR3 DNA follows: TGCGCCAGCAGCCCACGAGCCACCCCCCACACCGGGGAGCTGTTTTTT.

This clone occurred a few times. This chain uses TRBV5-1 with TRBJ1-4, with D possibly matching TRBD1 (5 bases). CDR3 length equals 15 residues. V lost 0 bases and J lost 6, with 12 bases in between. CDR1 and CDR2 (germline): SGHRS, YFSETQ. The CDR3 loop is CASSLGPGKDEKLFF. CDR3 DNA: TGCGCCAGCAGCTTGGGGCCAGGGAAGGATGAAAAACTGTTTTTT. Combining the CDR3 with reference TRBV5-1 and TRBJ1-4 gives the whole variable domain KAGVTQTPRYLIKTRGQQVTLSCSPISGHRSVSWYQQTPGQGLQFLFEYFSETQRNKGNFPGRFSGRQFSNSRSEMNVSTLELGDSALYLCASSLGPGKDEKLFFGSGTQLSVL.

This clone occurred a few times. This chain uses TRBV10-3 with TRBJ2-7, with a possible D match to TRBD2 (5 bases). CDR1 and CDR2 (germline): ENHRY, SYGVKD. V dropped 2 bases and J dropped 3 bases, with 11 bases sitting between them. This CDR3 has 14 amino acids. CDR3 sequence reads: CAISEPRRGYEQYF. The DNA of the CDR3 is TGTGCCATCAGTGAGCCCCGCCGGGGCTACGAGCAGTACTTC.